This TCR beta chain was obtained from a study of siplizumab effects on memory and regulatory T cells. Produced via immunoSEQ multiplex PCR; TCRdb's table is partial and in-frame only. This sample has about 100,000 clones; approximately 94% occur once, and the top ten carry under 0.65%. Germline V gene lookup returns CDR1 MNHEY and CDR2 SVGAGI. The CDR3 loop spans 14 amino acids. Between the trimmed V and J ends, which lost 5 bases and 7 bases, there was a span of 15 bases. What was sequenced was Tregs sorted from blood. This receptor was identified in a human donor in good health. The genes are TRBV6-5 and TRBJ1-5, with D possibly being TRBD1 (5 bases). CDR3 region: CASSEVVGTQPQHF. CDR3 sequence (DNA): TGTGCCAGCAGTGAAGTCGTTGGGACCCAGCCCCAGCATTTT.